This TCR beta chain originates from a study of shared clonotypes between healthy human individuals. Repertoires were generated with immunoSEQ multiplex PCR, while TCRdb's copy carries only in-frame clones and drops some. The sample yields about 1 million clones, about 75% seen once. The CDR3 runs 13 residues. Germline loops: CDR1 MGHRA, CDR2 YSYEKL. The V and J ends lost 7 bases and 6 bases respectively, with 12 bases between them. Material for sequencing was memory CD4+ T cells sorted from blood. Subset specified: CD45RA-negative fraction. The TCR originated in a man between 18 and 35 years old in good health. V is TRBV4-1 and J is TRBJ2-2, with unresolved D. The CDR3 bases are TGCGCCAGCACCTTAGTAGTGTCCGGGGAGCTGTTTTTT. This sequence encodes CASTLVVSGELFF.